The sequence of this T cell receptor (beta chain) was determined in a study of T cells in Graves' hyperthyroidism and ophthalmopathy. Notes on the study in general: Most thyroid clonotypes that were expanded above 0.001 also turned up in blood.

Researchers amplified the TCR beta CDR3 regions from RNA transcripts. The HTBI primer set drove a first-round RT-PCR of the TCR CDR3. TCRdb reanalysed the multiplex PCR reads using MiXCR and keeps one entry per CDR3 protein. The top ten clones hold around 10% of a sample with hundreds of thousands of distinct CDR3 sequences, about two fifths of them seen once. Germline V gene sequence: CDR1 SGHTS, CDR2 YDEGEE. The ends were cut back, 2 bases at V and 8 bases at J, with 16 bases in the middle. This CDR3 is built from 14 residues. In its sample, this clonotype was seen a few times. The antigen remains unidentified.

The V and J genes are TRBV5-8 and TRBJ1-2; D gene ambiguous. The source material was blood. The TCR comes from a young man with Graves' hyperthyroidism. The chain's CDR3 is CASSLGLGFEGYTF. CDR3 DNA: TGTGCCAGCAGCTTAGGACTAGGATTTGAGGGCTACACCTTC.